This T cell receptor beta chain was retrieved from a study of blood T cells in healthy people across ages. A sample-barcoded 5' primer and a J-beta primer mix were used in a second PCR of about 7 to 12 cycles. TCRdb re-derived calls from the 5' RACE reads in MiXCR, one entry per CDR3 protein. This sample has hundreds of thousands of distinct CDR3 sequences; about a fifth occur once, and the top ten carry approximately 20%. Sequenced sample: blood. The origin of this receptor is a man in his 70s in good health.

The CDR3 nucleotides are TGTGCCAGCAGTTTAAACGTAGACGAGCAGTACTTC. Translated: CASSLNVDEQYF. The chain couples TRBV12-3 or TRBV12-4 to TRBJ2-1; the D is unclear. The DNA end favors TRBJ2-7, so the J call may be wrong. This CDR3 region has 12 residues.